The 2 T cell receptor beta chains below were found in one sample sequenced in a study of identical twins (dated by TCRdb to about 2016). The library was obtained by 5' RACE. The sequencer was an Illumina HiSeq 2000. TCRdb reprocessing: public reads trimmed at Q25 with fastp, clones called with MiXCR, in-frame beta chains kept. Entries that share a CDR3 protein sequence are merged under the most common genes and DNA. The sample records hundreds of thousands of distinct CDR3 sequences, under 9% of which are singletons. Of the sample, about 0.98% falls within the top ten clones. The same sample was also used in a study of yellow fever vaccine responses in identical twins.

The specimen sequenced was PBMCs. These receptors originate from a woman under 30 in good health.

The chain is built from TRBV30 and TRBJ2-6; D remains unclear. The V end was cut by 3 bases, the J end by 0 bases, with 6 bases between. This CDR3 spans 14 amino acids. CDR1 GTSNPN and CDR2 SVGIG come from the germline V gene (reference sequence). The CDR3 reads CAWREISGANVLTF. The DNA of the CDR3 is TGTGCCTGGAGAGAGATCTCTGGGGCCAACGTCCTGACTTTC. The full variable domain, in which reference TRBV30 and TRBJ2-6 provide the parts outside the CDR3, is SQTIHQWPATLVQPVGSPLSLECTVEGTSNPNLYWYRQAAGRGLQLLFYSVGIGQISSEVPQNLSASRPQDRQFILSSKKLLLSDSGFYLCAWREISGANVLTFGAGSRLTVL.

The rearrangement uses TRBV18 and TRBJ2-7; tentatively, D is TRBD2 (6 bases). Deletions cut 4 bases from V and 3 bases from J, with 25 bases between. The CDR3 is made up of 18 amino acids. Germline CDR1 reads KGHSH; CDR2 reads LQKENI. The CDR3 bases are TGTGCCAGCTCACTAACCAATACAGGAGGGTTCGGGGTCTACGAGCAGTACTTC. It codes for CASSLTNTGGFGVYEQYF.